The sequence of this T cell receptor beta chain was determined in a study of neoadjuvant anti-PD-1 for oral cavity cancer. Blood libraries mostly used about 0.5 ug genomic DNA, six replicates each. TCRdb's table, derived via immunoSEQ multiplex PCR, lists solely in-frame clones and lacks some. Found here are more than 13,000 clones, 75% of them singletons; the top ten hold around 2%. CDR1 and CDR2 (germline): SEHNR, FQNEAQ (reference sequence). Trimming cost V 5 bases and J 0 bases, with 14 bases left between them. This CDR3 comprises 16 residues. The time point is: after neoadjuvant nivolumab, at surgical resection. The patients had HPV-negative, locally advanced oral cavity squamous cell carcinoma.

Sequencing was performed on PBMCs, taken after nivolumab (anti-PD-1) treatment. The TCR originated in a person aged 35-80 years with oral cavity squamous cell carcinoma. The chain joins TRBV7-9 to TRBJ1-5; D gene ambiguous. DNA for the CDR3: TGTGCCAGCAGCGATGGACTCGGAAATAGCAATCAGCCCCAGCATTTT. It is translated as CASSDGLGNSNQPQHF. The variable domain in full, completed from reference TRBV7-9 and TRBJ1-5, reads DTGVSQNPRHKITKRGQNVTFRCDPISEHNRLYWYRQTLGQGPEFLTYFQNEAQLEKSRLLSDRFSAERPKGSFSTLEIQRTEQGDSAMYLCASSDGLGNSNQPQHFGDGTRLSIL.